These T cell receptor beta chains were read from a single sample in a study of CD8 T cells in Susac syndrome. TCRdb re-derived calls from the immunoSEQ multiplex PCR reads in MiXCR, one entry per CDR3 protein. The sample holds hundreds of thousands of distinct CDR3 sequences, around 83% seen once. The sample comprised CD8+ T cells from PBMCs. The receptor set was obtained from a human donor with multiple sclerosis. The CDR3 runs from the conserved cysteine through the conserved F or W. A D gene is named only where the DNA matches it firmly. Clone size is given for some rows only: seen once, a few or many times, or a class if the clone is expanded.

V,size,D,length,J,DNA,CDR3
TRBV30,once,.,17,TRBJ2-1,TGTGCCTGGAGATATAAGGAGGTCAGGGTGAACTACAATGAGCAGTTCTTC,CAWRYKEVRVNYNEQFF
TRBV20-1,.,.,13,TRBJ2-7,TGCAGTGCTACCCCTTTCACTTCCTACGAGCAGTACTTC,CSATPFTSYEQYF
TRBV30,.,.,14,TRBJ1-5,TGTGCCTGGAGTGTACGGGAAGGCAATCAGCCCCGGCATTTT,CAWSVREGNQPRHF
TRBV7-9,.,TRBD1,13,TRBJ1-1,TGTGCCAGCAGCAATGGACAGGGACCTGAAGCTTTCTTT,CASSNGQGPEAFF
TRBV2,.,.,11,TRBJ2-3,TGTGCCACCCTAAGGACAGATACGCAGTATTTT,CATLRTDTQYF
TRBV7-8,.,TRBD2,15,TRBJ2-1,TGTGCCAGCAGCGGGGGACTAGCGGTGGAAAATGAGCAGTTCTTC,CASSGGLAVENEQFF
TRBV6-5,.,.,13,TRBJ2-3,TGTGCCAGCAGGACCATCAGGGGAGATACGCAGTATTTT,CASRTIRGDTQYF
TRBV7-3,.,.,15,TRBJ2-7,TGTGCCAGCAGCTTATTCCCCGGGAGCTCCTACGAGCAGTACTTC,CASSLFPGSSYEQYF
TRBV20-1,.,.,13,TRBJ2-3,TGCAGTGCCTACAGGGAACCCACAGATACGCAGTATTTT,CSAYREPTDTQYF
TRBV29-1,.,.,13,TRBJ2-7,TGCAGCGTTCCAGGGGAAGTCGTCCACGAGCAGTACTTC,CSVPGEVVHEQYF
TRBV11-2,few,.,15,TRBJ2-7,TGTGCCAGCAGCTTAGAGGCGGGCAGGGCCTACGAGCAGTACTTC,CASSLEAGRAYEQYF
TRBV12-3/TRBV12-4,few,.,15,TRBJ2-2,TGTGCCAGCAGTTTCCCGGGGGCGAGCACCGGGGAGCTGTTTTTT,CASSFPGASTGELFF